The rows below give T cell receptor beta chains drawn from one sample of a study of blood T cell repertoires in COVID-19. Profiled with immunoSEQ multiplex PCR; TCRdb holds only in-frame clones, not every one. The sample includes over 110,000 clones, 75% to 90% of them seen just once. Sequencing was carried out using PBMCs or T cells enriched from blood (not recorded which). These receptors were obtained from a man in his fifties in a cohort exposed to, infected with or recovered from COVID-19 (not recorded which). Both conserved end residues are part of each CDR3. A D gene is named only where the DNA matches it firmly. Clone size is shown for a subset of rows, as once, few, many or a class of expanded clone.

CDR3nt: TGCGCCAGCAGCGGGGCTGGTGAGCAGTTCTTC
CDR3aa: CASSGAGEQFF
v_gene: TRBV5-1
j_gene: TRBJ2-1
abundance: -
d_gene: -

CDR3nt: TGTGCCAGCAGAAACTCGCGTTCGGGGGTCCACGAGCAGTACTTC
CDR3aa: CASRNSRSGVHEQYF
v_gene: TRBV6-5
j_gene: TRBJ2-7
abundance: few
d_gene: -

CDR3nt: TGTGCCAGCAGCTCAGGACTAGCGATCTTGCATGAGCAGTTCTTC
CDR3aa: CASSSGLAILHEQFF
v_gene: TRBV7-9
j_gene: TRBJ2-1
abundance: few
d_gene: TRBD2

CDR3nt: TGTGCCAGCAGCGAGGCCAGGGGCTACGAGCAGTACTTC
CDR3aa: CASSEARGYEQYF
v_gene: TRBV6-5
j_gene: TRBJ2-7
abundance: -
d_gene: -

CDR3nt: TGTGCCGCCAGGGGGACCGGGGAGCTGTTTTTT
CDR3aa: CAARGTGELFF
v_gene: TRBV6-5
j_gene: TRBJ2-2
abundance: -
d_gene: TRBD1

CDR3nt: TGTGCCAGCAGCTTGGGACAGGGGTGGCACTACGAGCAGTACTTC
CDR3aa: CASSLGQGWHYEQYF
v_gene: TRBV21-1
j_gene: TRBJ2-7
abundance: -
d_gene: -

CDR3nt: -
CDR3aa: CASSFGPGQTEAFF
v_gene: TRBV6-5
j_gene: TRBJ1-1
abundance: -
d_gene: -

CDR3nt: TGTGCCATCAGTGCTTTACTAGCGGGAGGTGGTTACGAGCAGTACTTC
CDR3aa: CAISALLAGGGYEQYF
v_gene: TRBV10-3
j_gene: TRBJ2-7
abundance: once
d_gene: TRBD2

CDR3nt: TGTGCCAGCAGCGTCTTGCTTAGGAGTGAAGCTTTCTTT
CDR3aa: CASSVLLRSEAFF
v_gene: TRBV9
j_gene: TRBJ1-1
abundance: -
d_gene: -

CDR3nt: TGTGCCAGCAGCCAAGGACTCTCCAGGGGGGACGAGCAGTACTTC
CDR3aa: CASSQGLSRGDEQYF
v_gene: TRBV14
j_gene: TRBJ2-7
abundance: -
d_gene: -

CDR3nt: TGTGCCTGGGATATGGCGACTACCGCTCAGTACTTC
CDR3aa: CAWDMATTAQYF
v_gene: TRBV30
j_gene: TRBJ2-7
abundance: -
d_gene: -

CDR3nt: TGTGCCAGCAGCTTAGTAGGGGCGCCCTCCTACGAGCAGTACTTC
CDR3aa: CASSLVGAPSYEQYF
v_gene: TRBV7-9
j_gene: TRBJ2-7
abundance: -
d_gene: -

CDR3nt: TGCGCCAGCAGCGGGGGGACGACTAACAATGAGCAGTTCTTC
CDR3aa: CASSGGTTNNEQFF
v_gene: TRBV5-1
j_gene: TRBJ2-1
abundance: few
d_gene: -

CDR3nt: TGTGCCAGCAGCCCCCGCGCTAGCGGCTCCTACGAGCAGTACTTC
CDR3aa: CASSPRASGSYEQYF
v_gene: TRBV9
j_gene: TRBJ2-7
abundance: -
d_gene: TRBD2

CDR3nt: TGTGCCAGCAGGGGGGGGCAGGGCCCTTCGGATGGCTACACCTTC
CDR3aa: CASRGGQGPSDGYTF
v_gene: TRBV7-9
j_gene: TRBJ1-2
abundance: -
d_gene: -

CDR3nt: TGTGCCAGCAGTTTCTCTACAGGGGGCGGCTACACCTTC
CDR3aa: CASSFSTGGGYTF
v_gene: TRBV27
j_gene: TRBJ1-2
abundance: -
d_gene: TRBD1

CDR3nt: TGTGCCACCAGACCCCCGGGGGGCTCCAATGAAAAACTGTTTTTT
CDR3aa: CATRPPGGSNEKLFF
v_gene: TRBV15
j_gene: TRBJ1-4
abundance: -
d_gene: -

CDR3nt: TGTGCCAGCACTCAAGCTAGCGGGAGTATCGGGCAGTACTTC
CDR3aa: CASTQASGSIGQYF
v_gene: TRBV2
j_gene: TRBJ2-7
abundance: few
d_gene: TRBD2

CDR3nt: TGTGCCAGCATACAACGATTCACGAACACCGGGGAGCTGTTTTTT
CDR3aa: CASIQRFTNTGELFF
v_gene: TRBV6-5
j_gene: TRBJ2-2
abundance: -
d_gene: -

CDR3nt: TGTGCCAGCAGCCTAAGTTTCGAGCAGTTCTTC
CDR3aa: CASSLSFEQFF
v_gene: TRBV12-3/TRBV12-4
j_gene: TRBJ2-1
abundance: -
d_gene: -

CDR3nt: TGTGCCAGCAGTGAATCATTCAGACTCTACGAGCAGTACTTC
CDR3aa: CASSESFRLYEQYF
v_gene: TRBV6-1
j_gene: TRBJ2-7
abundance: -
d_gene: -

CDR3nt: TGCGCCAGCAGCCTCGGCGGGCCAATCATTGTGGATACGCAGTATTTT
CDR3aa: CASSLGGPIIVDTQYF
v_gene: TRBV5-1
j_gene: TRBJ2-3
abundance: -
d_gene: -

CDR3nt: TGTGCCAGCAGCTTGGGGTCAACTCTCAACGAGCAGTACTTC
CDR3aa: CASSLGSTLNEQYF
v_gene: TRBV5-4
j_gene: TRBJ2-7
abundance: -
d_gene: -

CDR3nt: TGCGCCAGCAGCTTGATGGCAGACAATGAGCAGTTCTTC
CDR3aa: CASSLMADNEQFF
v_gene: TRBV5-1
j_gene: TRBJ2-1
abundance: -
d_gene: -

CDR3nt: TGTGCCACCAGCAGAGACGGACTAGCGGACAATGAGCAGTTCTTC
CDR3aa: CATSRDGLADNEQFF
v_gene: TRBV15
j_gene: TRBJ2-1
abundance: once
d_gene: TRBD2

CDR3nt: TGTGCCAGCAGTTTTGAGCAGGGCAATCAGCCCCAGCATTTT
CDR3aa: CASSFEQGNQPQHF
v_gene: TRBV27
j_gene: TRBJ1-5
abundance: -
d_gene: -

CDR3nt: TGTGCCATCAGTGATATAAGGGGAAACTATGGCTACACCTTC
CDR3aa: CAISDIRGNYGYTF
v_gene: TRBV10-3
j_gene: TRBJ1-2
abundance: -
d_gene: -

CDR3nt: TGCGCCAGCAGTGAGTCGCGCACAGGGGGCTGGGGCTACACCTTC
CDR3aa: CASSESRTGGWGYTF
v_gene: TRBV10-2
j_gene: TRBJ1-2
abundance: -
d_gene: TRBD1

CDR3nt: TGTGCCAGCAGCTTAGCATCCAGGCTTGAGCAGTTCTTC
CDR3aa: CASSLASRLEQFF
v_gene: TRBV7-6
j_gene: TRBJ2-1
abundance: -
d_gene: -

CDR3nt: TGTGCCAGCGGGTCGGTAGCGGGGGTCCCAGAGACCCAGTACTTC
CDR3aa: CASGSVAGVPETQYF
v_gene: TRBV27
j_gene: TRBJ2-5
abundance: -
d_gene: TRBD2

CDR3nt: TGTGCCAGCAGCTCCAGACTAGCGGGCTCCTACAATGAGCAGTTCTTC
CDR3aa: CASSSRLAGSYNEQFF
v_gene: TRBV7-9
j_gene: TRBJ2-1
abundance: -
d_gene: TRBD2

CDR3nt: TGTGCCAGTACCGTTGACAGCGCCAGCTCCTACAATGAGCAGTTCTTC
CDR3aa: CASTVDSASSYNEQFF
v_gene: TRBV19
j_gene: TRBJ2-1
abundance: -
d_gene: -

CDR3nt: TGTGCCACCAGCAGAGATATGGCAGGTCTCTACGAGCAGTACTTC
CDR3aa: CATSRDMAGLYEQYF
v_gene: TRBV15
j_gene: TRBJ2-7
abundance: -
d_gene: -

CDR3nt: TGTGCCAGTAGTGTTGACTCGAGCTCCTACAATGAGCAGTTCTTC
CDR3aa: CASSVDSSSYNEQFF
v_gene: TRBV19
j_gene: TRBJ2-1
abundance: -
d_gene: -

CDR3nt: TGCGCCAGCAGCCCCAGACTAGCGGGGTACTACGAGCAGTACTTC
CDR3aa: CASSPRLAGYYEQYF
v_gene: TRBV4-3
j_gene: TRBJ2-7
abundance: -
d_gene: TRBD2

CDR3nt: TGTGCCACCAGGGGGGGGCCTGCCGGGGAGCTGTTTTTT
CDR3aa: CATRGGPAGELFF
v_gene: TRBV24-1
j_gene: TRBJ2-2
abundance: -
d_gene: -

CDR3nt: TGCGCCAGCAGCTTGGAGGGGACTGGGGCGGATACGCAGTATTTT
CDR3aa: CASSLEGTGADTQYF
v_gene: TRBV5-1
j_gene: TRBJ2-3
abundance: -
d_gene: -

CDR3nt: TGTGCCAGCAAAAGACTAAGCAGGCTCTCAAATGAAAAACTGTTTTTT
CDR3aa: CASKRLSRLSNEKLFF
v_gene: TRBV5-6
j_gene: TRBJ1-4
abundance: -
d_gene: -

CDR3nt: TGTGCCAGCAGCTTAGCGGTTTCGGCAGGGGTCTCTTCCGAGCAGTACTTC
CDR3aa: CASSLAVSAGVSSEQYF
v_gene: TRBV7-9
j_gene: TRBJ2-7
abundance: -
d_gene: -

CDR3nt: TGTGCCAGCAGCAAACCGGGACTGGGCTACGAGCAGTACTTC
CDR3aa: CASSKPGLGYEQYF
v_gene: TRBV5-5
j_gene: TRBJ2-7
abundance: -
d_gene: -

CDR3nt: TGTGCCAGTAGTCCCACGGGGGTGCGAGAGAATGGCTACACCTTC
CDR3aa: CASSPTGVRENGYTF
v_gene: TRBV19
j_gene: TRBJ1-2
abundance: -
d_gene: -